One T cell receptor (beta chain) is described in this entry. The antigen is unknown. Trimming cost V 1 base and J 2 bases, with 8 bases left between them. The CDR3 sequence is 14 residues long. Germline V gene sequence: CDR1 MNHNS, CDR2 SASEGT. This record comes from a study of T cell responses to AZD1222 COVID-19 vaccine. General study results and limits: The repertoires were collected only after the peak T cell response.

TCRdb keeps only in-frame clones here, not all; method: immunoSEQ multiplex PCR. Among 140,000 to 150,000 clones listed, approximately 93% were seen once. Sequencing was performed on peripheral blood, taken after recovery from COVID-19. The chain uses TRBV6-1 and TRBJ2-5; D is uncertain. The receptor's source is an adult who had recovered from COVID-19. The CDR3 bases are TGTGCCAGCAGTGAAGTAGGATTACAAGAGACCCAGTACTTC. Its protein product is CASSEVGLQETQYF.